A selection of T cell receptor beta chains follows, all from one sample in a study of T-cell reconstitution after alpha-beta-depleted transplantation in children. In TCRdb, the PCR reads were re-called with MiXCR into one record per CDR3 protein. The repertoire holds about 250,000 distinct CDR3 sequences, 20% to 30% seen once, with roughly 5% in the top ten. Sequences were derived from PBMCs, mostly from graft donor cells, sampled 360 days after TCRalphabeta/CD19-depleted stem cell transplant. The receptors were gathered from a female patient aged 2 to 10 who had a stem cell transplant for congenital amegakaryocytic thrombocytopenia, so the T cells may come from the graft donor. Both conserved end residues are part of each CDR3. The D gene is left open where the match is weak. The size of a clone is reported for some rows only, either as once, few or many, or as a class for expanded clones.

>-|TRBV27|-|TRBJ2-7
TGTGCCAGCAGTAGCAGGGGCTGGTACGAGCAGTACTTC
CASSSRGWYEQYF
>-|TRBV7-2|-|TRBJ2-3
TGTGCCAGCAGCTTGGACTCGGCCTATACGCAGTATTTT
CASSLDSAYTQYF
>few|TRBV18|-|TRBJ1-2
TGTGCCAGCTCACCACTCCGGGACACCTATGGCTACACCTTC
CASSPLRDTYGYTF
>-|TRBV20-1|TRBD2|TRBJ2-3
TGCAGTGCTCCTAGCGGGGGGGGCACAGATACGCAGTATTTT
CSAPSGGGTDTQYF
>-|TRBV18|-|TRBJ2-7
TGTGCCAGCTCAAACAGAGACTACGAGCAGTACTTC
CASSNRDYEQYF
>-|TRBV5-1|TRBD1|TRBJ2-7
TGCGCCAGCAGCTTGGGGACAGGGCTCGAGCAGTACTTC
CASSLGTGLEQYF
>-|TRBV29-1|-|TRBJ2-7
TGCAGCACCGGGCCCCCTAGGGCGTACGAGCAGTACTTC
CSTGPPRAYEQYF
>-|TRBV12-3/TRBV12-4|TRBD2|TRBJ2-2
TGTGCCAGCAGTTTATTATTCGGTGGGACTAGCGGGATCACCGGGGAGCTGTTTTTT
CASSLLFGGTSGITGELFF
>-|TRBV20-1|-|TRBJ1-1
TGCAGTGCTAGGAGTGATTGGACGGGGAACACTGAAGCTTTCTTT
CSARSDWTGNTEAFF
>-|TRBV24-1|TRBD1|TRBJ2-3
TGTGCCACCAGTGATGTCGAGACAGGGTTGACAGATACGCAGTATTTT
CATSDVETGLTDTQYF
>-|TRBV29-1|-|TRBJ2-3
TGCAGCGTTAAAACAGGAGTTGTCGGGCACACAGATACGCAGTATTTT
CSVKTGVVGHTDTQYF
>few|TRBV20-1|TRBD2|TRBJ2-1
TGCAGTGCTAGAGAGCTAGGGGCGGGAGGACCACTCGATGAGCAGTTCTTC
CSARELGAGGPLDEQFF
>-|TRBV10-3|-|TRBJ2-7
TGTGCCATCAGTGGGTTAGCGGTCCTCTCCTACGAGCAGTACTTC
CAISGLAVLSYEQYF
>few|TRBV5-4|-|TRBJ1-1
TGTGCCAGCAGCTTGGTGGCACCAAACACTGAAGCTTTCTTT
CASSLVAPNTEAFF
>-|TRBV18|-|TRBJ2-2
TGTGCCAGCTCACAAACGGACAGGAGGGACACCGGGGAGCTGTTTTTT
CASSQTDRRDTGELFF
>-|TRBV7-9|-|TRBJ2-1
TGTGCCAGCAGATGGGACAATGAGCAGTTCTTC
CASRWDNEQFF
>-|TRBV9|TRBD2|TRBJ2-7
TGTGCCAGCAGCGGGGGGACTAGCGGGAGGATACGGGAGCAGTACTTC
CASSGGTSGRIREQYF
>-|TRBV20-1|TRBD2|TRBJ2-7
TGCAGTGACCAACCGATGACTAGCGGAATCTACGAGCAGTACTTC
CSDQPMTSGIYEQYF
>few|TRBV6-2/TRBV6-3|TRBD2|TRBJ2-1
TGTGCCAGCAGTGTGACTAGCGGGGGGAGCTCCTACAATGAGCAGTTCTTC
CASSVTSGGSSYNEQFF
>-|TRBV2|-|TRBJ1-3
TGTGCCAGCAGCCCTCGCGGCTCGGCGGGGGGAAACACCATATATTTT
CASSPRGSAGGNTIYF
>few|TRBV20-1|TRBD1|TRBJ1-2
TGCAGTGCTGGGACAGGCCCAGATCACTATGGCTACACCTTC
CSAGTGPDHYGYTF
>-|TRBV5-1|TRBD1|TRBJ2-4
TGCGCCAGCAGCCCGGGACAGGGGTTCGAAAACATTCAGTACTTC
CASSPGQGFENIQYF
>few|TRBV7-2|TRBD2|TRBJ2-1
TGTGCCAGCAGCGAAGTCCGGGAGGCCCTCTACAATGAGCAGTTCTTC
CASSEVREALYNEQFF
>-|TRBV18|-|TRBJ2-7
TGTGCCGCCTCGACCAGGGGGGGAGAGCAGTACTTC
CAASTRGGEQYF
>few|TRBV9|TRBD1|TRBJ1-3
TGTGCCAGCAGCTTTGCGACAGGGGGCCTTGGAAACACCATATATTTT
CASSFATGGLGNTIYF
>few|TRBV4-1|TRBD2|TRBJ2-5
TGCGCCAGCAGCCAAGGTTCCGGGACTAGCGGGAGAGAGACCCAGTACTTC
CASSQGSGTSGRETQYF
>-|TRBV28|TRBD2|TRBJ2-3
TGTGCCACCCTCGGGGGACTAGCGGGAGTGTATACGCAGTATTTT
CATLGGLAGVYTQYF
>-|TRBV14|-|TRBJ2-6
TGTGCCAGCAGCCAAGTCGCGCAGATCATCAGCTCTGGGGCCAACGTCCTGACTTTC
CASSQVAQIISSGANVLTF
>many|TRBV6-5|-|TRBJ2-2
TGTGCCAGCAGTTATCAGAGCGGTAGTCACACCGGGGAGCTGTTTTTT
CASSYQSGSHTGELFF
>few|TRBV12-3/TRBV12-4|-|TRBJ2-7
TGTGCCAGCAGCGATACAGGGTACGAGCAGTACTTC
CASSDTGYEQYF
>few|TRBV19|TRBD1|TRBJ2-1
TGTGCCAGTAAGGGGACAGGGATTTACAATGAGCAGTTCTTC
CASKGTGIYNEQFF
>many|TRBV18|TRBD1|TRBJ2-2
TGTGCCAGCTCACTGGGACAGGCTCGATTCACCGGGGAGCTGTTTTTT
CASSLGQARFTGELFF
>few|TRBV7-3|TRBD2|TRBJ2-1
TGTGCCAGCAGGGGGACTAGAGAGTCTGAGCAGTTCTTC
CASRGTRESEQFF
>-|TRBV24-1|-|TRBJ2-5
TGTGCCACCAGTGACCCCCTAGCGTGGGAGACCCAGTACTTC
CATSDPLAWETQYF
>-|TRBV7-9|-|TRBJ2-3
TGTGCCAGCAGACGCACCAACCCAGGGGTTTCCACAGATACGCAGTATTTT
CASRRTNPGVSTDTQYF